This is a list of T cell receptor beta chains from one sample in a study of cytomegalovirus exposure and HLA in healthy donors. The data were produced by immunoSEQ multiplex PCR, yet TCRdb's version contains in-frame clones alone and is incomplete. The sample has 99,000 or so clones, over 12% seen once. The specimen sequenced was PBMCs. These receptors were obtained from a female donor in good health and CMV-seronegative. Both conserved end residues are part of each CDR3. Fields, in order: D gene, clone size, V gene, J gene, CDR3 DNA, CDR3 protein. The D gene is left open where the match is weak. Clone size, where shown, is once, few, many, or a class for clones that have expanded.

d_gene: -
abundance: -
v_gene: TRBV5-6
j_gene: TRBJ1-1
CDR3nt: TGTGCCAGCAGCTTTATGGGGCCAGTCCCTGAAGCTTTCTTT
CDR3aa: CASSFMGPVPEAFF

d_gene: TRBD2
abundance: few
v_gene: TRBV11-3
j_gene: TRBJ2-3
CDR3nt: TGTGCCAGCAGCTTAGGGGGGACTAGCGGCACAGATACGCAGTATTTT
CDR3aa: CASSLGGTSGTDTQYF

d_gene: TRBD1
abundance: few
v_gene: TRBV4-3
j_gene: TRBJ2-5
CDR3nt: TGCGCCAGCAGCCACTTGACAGGGGTTGCGGAGACCCAGTACTTC
CDR3aa: CASSHLTGVAETQYF

d_gene: -
abundance: few
v_gene: TRBV6-1
j_gene: TRBJ2-7
CDR3nt: TGTGCCAGCAAAGACAGGCCCTCCTACGAGCAGTACTTC
CDR3aa: CASKDRPSYEQYF

d_gene: -
abundance: few
v_gene: TRBV21-1
j_gene: TRBJ1-1
CDR3nt: TGTGCCAGCAGCAAAGAAGACAGATTGAACACTGAAGCTTTCTTT
CDR3aa: CASSKEDRLNTEAFF

d_gene: TRBD2
abundance: -
v_gene: TRBV10-3
j_gene: TRBJ2-2
CDR3nt: TGTGCCATCAGACTTAGCGGGGGGGCTACCGGGGAGCTGTTTTTT
CDR3aa: CAIRLSGGATGELFF

d_gene: -
abundance: few
v_gene: TRBV27
j_gene: TRBJ1-4
CDR3nt: TGTGCCAGCTGCGCGCGAAGGGGTGAAAAACTGTTTTTT
CDR3aa: CASCARRGEKLFF

d_gene: -
abundance: -
v_gene: TRBV12-5
j_gene: TRBJ1-2
CDR3nt: TGTGCTAGTGCGTCCCTGCCGGAGTCACATGGCTACACCTTC
CDR3aa: CASASLPESHGYTF

d_gene: -
abundance: few
v_gene: TRBV7-9
j_gene: TRBJ2-3
CDR3nt: TGTGCCAGCAGTCCGGTCGGTCGATCAGATACGCAGTATTTT
CDR3aa: CASSPVGRSDTQYF

d_gene: TRBD2
abundance: few
v_gene: TRBV6-6
j_gene: TRBJ2-5
CDR3nt: TGTGCCAGCAGTACCTCGGGGGGGAGGCAAGAGACCCAGTACTTC
CDR3aa: CASSTSGGRQETQYF

d_gene: -
abundance: -
v_gene: TRBV27
j_gene: TRBJ2-7
CDR3nt: TGTGCCAGCAGTTTAAAAGCAGCCTGGGGACTCTACGAGCAGTACTTC
CDR3aa: CASSLKAAWGLYEQYF

d_gene: -
abundance: few
v_gene: TRBV7-2
j_gene: TRBJ2-7
CDR3nt: TGTGCCAGCAGCTTAGATAAGGTTCGGGGCGAGCAGTACTTC
CDR3aa: CASSLDKVRGEQYF

d_gene: -
abundance: few
v_gene: TRBV18
j_gene: TRBJ2-5
CDR3nt: TGTGCCAGCTCACCCCAACAGCAAGAGACCCAGTACTTC
CDR3aa: CASSPQQQETQYF

d_gene: -
abundance: -
v_gene: TRBV5-1
j_gene: TRBJ2-3
CDR3nt: TGCGCCAGCAGCACCTCCCGCGAACCGTGGACGCAGTATTTT
CDR3aa: CASSTSREPWTQYF

d_gene: -
abundance: -
v_gene: TRBV30
j_gene: TRBJ2-2
CDR3nt: TGTGCCTGGAAGTTTGGCGGGAACACCGGGGAGCTGTTTTTT
CDR3aa: CAWKFGGNTGELFF

d_gene: TRBD2
abundance: few
v_gene: TRBV27
j_gene: TRBJ2-5
CDR3nt: TGTGCCAACTTCGGGCTAGCGGGGGGGTACCAAGAGACCCAGTACTTC
CDR3aa: CANFGLAGGYQETQYF

d_gene: -
abundance: -
v_gene: TRBV9
j_gene: TRBJ1-1
CDR3nt: TGTGCCAGCAGCGTAGACCTCGGGGGGAACACTGAAGCTTTCTTT
CDR3aa: CASSVDLGGNTEAFF

d_gene: -
abundance: few
v_gene: TRBV4-3
j_gene: TRBJ1-4
CDR3nt: TGCGCCAGCAGCCAAGAGAGACAGCCCCTCAATGAAAAACTGTTTTTT
CDR3aa: CASSQERQPLNEKLFF

d_gene: TRBD1
abundance: -
v_gene: TRBV5-3
j_gene: TRBJ1-6
CDR3nt: TGTGCCAGAAGCCAACACAGGACAGGGGGCGGTTCACCCCTCCACTTT
CDR3aa: CARSQHRTGGGSPLHF

d_gene: -
abundance: -
v_gene: TRBV4-2
j_gene: TRBJ2-1
CDR3nt: TGTGCCAGCAGCCAAGGGACTTCTTACAATGAGCAGTTCTTC
CDR3aa: CASSQGTSYNEQFF

d_gene: -
abundance: -
v_gene: TRBV15
j_gene: TRBJ2-7
CDR3nt: TGTGCCACCAGCAGAGATTATCGGACAGCCTCCGAGCAGTACTTC
CDR3aa: CATSRDYRTASEQYF

d_gene: -
abundance: -
v_gene: TRBV9
j_gene: TRBJ2-7
CDR3nt: TGTGCCAGCAGCGCCCTCCGGGGAGAGCAGTACTTC
CDR3aa: CASSALRGEQYF

d_gene: -
abundance: -
v_gene: TRBV10-3
j_gene: TRBJ1-1
CDR3nt: TGTGCCTCCCGATTCTGGCCGAATATGAACACTGAAGCTTTCTTT
CDR3aa: CASRFWPNMNTEAFF

d_gene: TRBD1
abundance: few
v_gene: TRBV5-4
j_gene: TRBJ1-2
CDR3nt: TGTGCCAGCAGCTTGGAGGTGTCAGGGGGTGGTGGCTACACCTTC
CDR3aa: CASSLEVSGGGGYTF

d_gene: -
abundance: -
v_gene: TRBV5-6
j_gene: TRBJ2-6
CDR3nt: TGTGCCAGCAGCTTGGGTCGCACGGCTGGGGCCAACGTCCTGACTTTC
CDR3aa: CASSLGRTAGANVLTF

d_gene: TRBD2
abundance: few
v_gene: TRBV7-3
j_gene: TRBJ2-3
CDR3nt: TGTGCCAGCAGCTTAAGCGGGAGACGGGATACGCAGTATTTT
CDR3aa: CASSLSGRRDTQYF

d_gene: TRBD1
abundance: -
v_gene: TRBV7-3
j_gene: TRBJ2-2
CDR3nt: TGTGCCAGCAGCTTAAGCGGGACAGGGTGGACCGGGGAGCTGTTTTTT
CDR3aa: CASSLSGTGWTGELFF

d_gene: -
abundance: -
v_gene: TRBV6-1
j_gene: TRBJ2-5
CDR3nt: TGTGCCAGCAGTGAGGCAGTTTTCCGAGCGCAAGAGACCCAGTACTTC
CDR3aa: CASSEAVFRAQETQYF

d_gene: TRBD2
abundance: few
v_gene: TRBV7-3
j_gene: TRBJ2-3
CDR3nt: TGTGCCAGCAGCTTATGGGCTAGCGGGAGCCCCACAGATACGCAGTATTTT
CDR3aa: CASSLWASGSPTDTQYF

d_gene: -
abundance: -
v_gene: TRBV7-8
j_gene: TRBJ2-7
CDR3nt: TGTGCCAGCAGCCGGGACTCTCCACGGCAGTACTTC
CDR3aa: CASSRDSPRQYF

d_gene: -
abundance: many
v_gene: TRBV2
j_gene: TRBJ1-4
CDR3nt: TGTGCCAGCAGTCGGGACATCGGTGAACTGTTTTTT
CDR3aa: CASSRDIGELFF

d_gene: TRBD2
abundance: few
v_gene: TRBV7-2
j_gene: TRBJ2-1
CDR3nt: TGTGCCAGCAGCTCCCAGGGACTAGTGAATGAGCAGTTCTTC
CDR3aa: CASSSQGLVNEQFF

d_gene: -
abundance: few
v_gene: TRBV11-3
j_gene: TRBJ1-1
CDR3nt: TGTGCCAGCAGCTTAGACGGGTCCGAGGCTGAAGCTTTCTTT
CDR3aa: CASSLDGSEAEAFF

d_gene: TRBD2
abundance: few
v_gene: TRBV14
j_gene: TRBJ2-3
CDR3nt: TGTGCCAGCAGCCTGGGACTAGCCGGAGATACGCAGTATTTT
CDR3aa: CASSLGLAGDTQYF

d_gene: -
abundance: few
v_gene: TRBV30
j_gene: TRBJ1-1
CDR3nt: TGTGCCTGGACGGGAATCGCGGAAGCTTTCTTT
CDR3aa: CAWTGIAEAFF

d_gene: TRBD2
abundance: -
v_gene: TRBV5-4
j_gene: TRBJ2-2
CDR3nt: TGTGCCAGCAGCTTTTCCGGGGGGGCGGGCACCGGGGAGCTGTTTTTT
CDR3aa: CASSFSGGAGTGELFF